The clone carrying this T cell receptor beta chain was observed at least ten times. Antigen: not known. V dropped 6 bases and J dropped 0 bases, with 9 bases sitting between them. The germline CDR1 and CDR2 sequences are LNHDA and SQIVND (reference sequence). This CDR3 spans 13 amino acids. This sample was taken from a study of Graves' ophthalmopathy and Graves' hyperthyroidism. Study conclusions and caveats: Appearing in blood as well were most expanded thyroid clonotypes above 0.001 frequency. From stable hyperthyroidism, ophthalmopathy was separated by a 13-signature model with 87.88% sensitivity and approximately 81% specificity.

RNA transcripts provided the template for amplifying TCR beta CDR3 regions. The first round was an RT-PCR with HTBI primers, and the second round was a multiplex PCR. TCRdb reprocessed the multiplex PCR reads with MiXCR, giving one entry per CDR3 protein. The sample has about 400,000 distinct CDR3 sequences, about a sixth seen once. The TCR sequence derives from a woman aged 18-29 years with Graves' ophthalmopathy. Sequenced sample: peripheral blood. The V and J genes are TRBV19 and TRBJ2-7; D unclear. CDR3 nucleotides: TGTGCCAGTAGCCCGGGCGACTCCTACGAGCAGTACTTC. This encodes CASSPGDSYEQYF.